This TCR beta chain appears in the sequencing data of a study of blood T cell repertoires in COVID-19. The CDR3 consists of 11 residues. Trimming pared 8 bases from V and 4 bases from J, leaving 9 bases between. Germline V gene lookup returns CDR1 MNHNY and CDR2 SVGAGI (reference sequence). Clones were sequenced by immunoSEQ multiplex PCR, and TCRdb holds only the in-frame ones, with some missing. The table shows about 200,000 clones, with 80% to 90% occurring only once. The source material was peripheral blood. V and J are TRBV6-6 and TRBJ2-7; D not resolved. The clonotype was recovered from a man aged 50 to 59 with acute or convalescent COVID-19. CDR3 nucleotides: TGTGCCAGCTCACAGCTGTACGAGCAGTACTTC. This translates into CASSQLYEQYF.